Listed below are T cell receptor beta chains from one sample, sequenced in a study of T cells in Graves' hyperthyroidism and ophthalmopathy. Via MiXCR, TCRdb re-called the multiplex PCR reads, giving one row per CDR3 protein. The table lists under 550,000 distinct CDR3 sequences, 20% of them singletons, with about half in the top ten. Sequenced: blood. These TCRs come from a man aged 35-49 years with Graves' ophthalmopathy. The CDR3 runs from the conserved cysteine through the conserved F or W.

v_gene: TRBV20-1
CDR3aa: CSASSGAGAKNIQYF

v_gene: TRBV27
CDR3aa: CASLEGAHNEQFF

v_gene: TRBV5-1
CDR3aa: CASSGTSGTSTDTQYF

v_gene: TRBV7-8
CDR3aa: CASRIAHPLGGREEGTDTQYF

v_gene: TRBV2
CDR3aa: CATYLRGANYEQYF

v_gene: TRBV20-1
CDR3aa: CSARPYNEQFF

v_gene: TRBV7-2
CDR3aa: CASSLSQGVSHGELFF

v_gene: TRBV27
CDR3aa: CASSSRGSLSYNEQFF

v_gene: TRBV20-1
CDR3aa: CSARDGPRASGRGIYYNEQFF

v_gene: TRBV7-2
CDR3aa: CASSLMGTIYNEQFF

v_gene: TRBV6-2/TRBV6-3
CDR3aa: CASSYYRGQETQYF

v_gene: TRBV5-5
CDR3aa: CASSLETGVQYGYTF

v_gene: TRBV7-2
CDR3aa: CASSLSRATNEKLFF

v_gene: TRBV3-1
CDR3aa: CANSPGLPTDTQYF

v_gene: TRBV28
CDR3aa: CASSFFVGYQETQYF

v_gene: TRBV3-1
CDR3aa: CASSPLAGVGGNEQFF

v_gene: TRBV7-7
CDR3aa: CASSATSGGHNEQFF

v_gene: TRBV5-4
CDR3aa: CASSYQGNVGYGYTF

v_gene: TRBV20-1
CDR3aa: CSANPAGGRGTQYF

v_gene: TRBV30
CDR3aa: CAWGGGASTDTQYF

v_gene: TRBV7-2
CDR3aa: CASSTRTGPSTDTQYF

v_gene: TRBV18
CDR3aa: CASSPGSFGDTQYF

v_gene: TRBV20-1
CDR3aa: CSAREGAPDTEAFF

v_gene: TRBV6-2/TRBV6-3
CDR3aa: CASSARDGIYEQYF

v_gene: TRBV5-1
CDR3aa: CASSWGLAGGPSYEQYF

v_gene: TRBV20-1
CDR3aa: CSARDWGVAVLTDNEQFF

v_gene: TRBV4-2
CDR3aa: CASSQGGPVNTGELFF

v_gene: TRBV30
CDR3aa: CAWSTPGGPGETQYF

v_gene: TRBV20-1
CDR3aa: CSAREGYTEAFF

v_gene: TRBV5-6
CDR3aa: CASSTPLDNIEAFF

v_gene: TRBV5-1
CDR3aa: CASSTGLAGSYEYF

v_gene: TRBV19
CDR3aa: CASSILGAPTDTQYF

v_gene: TRBV20-1
CDR3aa: CSARDPRLAGDPDTQYF

v_gene: TRBV7-2
CDR3aa: CASSLDYRGRETQYF

v_gene: TRBV10-2
CDR3aa: CASRTGWGGITDTQYF

v_gene: TRBV7-3
CDR3aa: CASGTVGGGNTEAFF

v_gene: TRBV30
CDR3aa: CAWAGQVGTRVYF

v_gene: TRBV6-1
CDR3aa: CASKSQVLGYNEQFF

v_gene: TRBV19
CDR3aa: CASSIEERWRATGELFF

v_gene: TRBV11-2
CDR3aa: CASSYLGQVLNIQYF

v_gene: TRBV28
CDR3aa: CASSTTGSSSYEQYF

v_gene: TRBV6-2/TRBV6-3
CDR3aa: CASRTLGVEQFF